The subject of this entry is one T cell receptor (beta chain). Antigen specificity is unknown. This CDR3 is 14 amino acids long. Germline V gene sequence: CDR1 MNHNY, CDR2 SVGAGI (reference sequence). V was pared by 5 bases and J by 6 bases, with 17 bases between. Assay: immunoSEQ multiplex PCR; the TCRdb copy retains only in-frame clones and omits some. The table lists about 160,000 clones, 85% to 90% of them singletons. The data were obtained in a study of cytomegalovirus exposure and HLA in healthy donors. Whole-study results and caveats: Generally TCR sequences proved uncommon, though certain public TCRs appeared in numerous donors. Cytomegalovirus-associated TCR beta chains were listed, numbering 150 to 200. Reports credit the classifier with highly specific, highly sensitive diagnosis of cytomegalovirus status. Confirmation in vitro established that a few CMV-associated chains were specific for CMV antigens.

The receptor's source is a woman under 30 in good health and CMV-seropositive. The source material was PBMCs. The chain joins TRBV6-6 to TRBJ2-7, with D perhaps matching TRBD1 (5 bases). CDR3 coding DNA: TGTGCCAGCAGTACCCCGGACACGGGCCGCGAGCAGTACTTC. Translation gives CASSTPDTGREQYF.